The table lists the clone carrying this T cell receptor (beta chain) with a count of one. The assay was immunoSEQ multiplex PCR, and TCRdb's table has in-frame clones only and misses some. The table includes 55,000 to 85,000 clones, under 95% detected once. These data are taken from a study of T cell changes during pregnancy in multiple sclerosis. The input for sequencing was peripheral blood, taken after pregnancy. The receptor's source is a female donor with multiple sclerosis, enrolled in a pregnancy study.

CDR3 nucleotides: TGTGCCAGCAGGACAGGGGAAGGAGGGGAGCAGTACTTC. Protein: CASRTGEGGEQYF. The V gene is TRBV2, the J gene TRBJ2-7, with 8 bases fitting TRBD1. The CDR3 is 13 amino acids. Germline lookup yields CDR1 SNHLY and CDR2 FYNNEI. The J segment lost 7 bases and the V segment lost 6 bases, leaving 8 bases of the junction unmatched.